This is a list of T cell receptor beta chains from one sample in a study of response to subunit inactivated influenza vaccine. TCRdb processed the RT-PCR reads anew with MiXCR; each CDR3 protein has one entry. The sample holds about 500,000 distinct CDR3 sequences, approximately 7.7% seen once. The specimen comprised PBMCs from blood, sampled less than 25 months after vaccination. The origin of the receptors is a man aged 45-69 years who received an inactivated influenza vaccine. The CDR3 runs from the conserved cysteine through the conserved F or W. D genes are given only for firm matches. Clone size is shown for a subset of rows, as once, few, many or a class of expanded clone.

V	D	J	size	CDR3	DNA
TRBV20-1	TRBD2	TRBJ2-2	few	CSAPRLAGGNGELFF	TGCAGTGCTCCCAGACTAGCGGGAGGGAACGGGGAGCTGTTTTTT
TRBV25-1	.	TRBJ2-5	few	CASSPDRTGRETQYF	TGTGCCAGCAGTCCCGACCGAACAGGGCGGGAGACCCAGTACTTC
TRBV11-2	.	TRBJ2-2	many	CASSLGFGTGELFF	TGTGCCAGCAGCTTAGGGTTTGGCACCGGGGAGCTGTTTTTT
TRBV28	.	TRBJ1-3	.	CASSWDIGSGNTIYF	TGTGCCAGCAGTTGGGACATAGGCTCTGGAAACACCATATATTTT
TRBV6-2/TRBV6-3	TRBD2	TRBJ2-3	few	CASSYEGGSGGDTQYF	TGTGCCAGCAGTTACGAGGGCGGGAGTGGAGGAGATACGCAGTATTTT
TRBV9	.	TRBJ2-7	.	CASSGWGSYEQYF	TGTGCCAGCAGCGGTTGGGGTTCCTACGAGCAGTACTTC
TRBV10-3	.	TRBJ2-2	many	CAISAFTGELFF	TGTGCCATCAGTGCGTTCACCGGGGAGCTGTTTTTT
TRBV5-6	TRBD2	TRBJ2-3	few	CASSLGNSGIDTQYF	TGTGCCAGCAGCTTGGGGAATAGCGGGATTGATACGCAGTATTTT
TRBV28	TRBD1	TRBJ1-1	few	CASRTGYYMNTEAFF	TGTGCCAGCAGGACAGGGTACTACATGAACACTGAAGCTTTCTTT
TRBV12-3/TRBV12-4	TRBD1	TRBJ2-3	.	CASTRIGQGVVADTQYF	TGTGCCAGCACTAGGATCGGACAGGGGGTTGTGGCAGATACGCAGTATTTT
TRBV29-1	.	TRBJ2-7	.	CSVAQEGGRRSEQYF	TGCAGCGTTGCCCAGGAGGGGGGGAGGCGATCCGAGCAGTACTTC
TRBV15	TRBD1	TRBJ2-1	few	CATSYGTGAFNEQFF	TGTGCCACCAGCTACGGGACAGGGGCGTTCAATGAGCAGTTCTTC
TRBV11-2	.	TRBJ1-3	few	CASSSTPGGSGNTIYF	TGTGCCAGCAGCTCTACCCCAGGAGGGTCAGGAAACACCATATATTTT
TRBV20-1	.	TRBJ1-5	.	CSARTGTINQPQHF	TGCAGTGCTAGAACCGGGACAATCAATCAGCCCCAGCATTTT
TRBV20-1	TRBD1	TRBJ2-2	many	CSARDLGQENTGELFF	TGCAGTGCTAGAGATCTGGGACAGGAGAACACCGGGGAGCTGTTTTTT
TRBV4-2	.	TRBJ2-7	few	CASSRLHESSYEQYF	TGTGCCAGCAGCCGACTGCATGAGAGCTCCTACGAGCAGTACTTC
TRBV12-3/TRBV12-4	.	TRBJ2-1	many	CASSRWRASEQFF	TGTGCCAGCAGCCGCTGGAGGGCGAGTGAGCAGTTCTTC
TRBV4-1	TRBD1	TRBJ2-4	.	CASSQPGTGDSLYF	TGCGCCAGCAGCCAACCGGGGACAGGGGACTCTCTGTACTTC
TRBV5-1	.	TRBJ1-6	.	CASSLEPLQSYNSPLHF	TGCGCCAGCAGCTTGGAGCCACTCCAATCCTATAATTCACCCCTCCACTTT
TRBV12-3/TRBV12-4	.	TRBJ1-6	many	CASSSPSSPLHF	TGTGCCAGCAGTTCCCCAAGTTCACCCCTCCACTTT
TRBV5-1	.	TRBJ2-6	few	CASSFQGPTSGANVLTF	TGCGCCAGCAGCTTCCAGGGACCCACCTCTGGGGCCAACGTCCTGACTTTC
TRBV10-3	.	TRBJ2-1	many	CAIRKTHGYNEQFF	TGTGCCATCAGAAAGACACATGGATACAATGAGCAGTTCTTC
TRBV2	.	TRBJ2-7	many	CASRSDQGGEQYF	TGTGCCAGCAGGTCTGATCAGGGAGGCGAGCAGTACTTC
TRBV4-1	.	TRBJ2-2	.	CASSPFGARELFF	TGCGCCAGCAGCCCATTTGGTGCTCGGGAGCTGTTTTTT
TRBV5-6	TRBD1	TRBJ1-4	.	CASSSRGREEKLFF	TGTGCCAGCAGCTCTAGGGGGCGAGAAGAAAAACTGTTTTTT
TRBV6-1	.	TRBJ1-2	.	CASSQRPLSYGYTF	TGTGCCAGCAGTCAGCGGCCCCTCAGCTATGGCTACACCTTC
TRBV4-1	TRBD1	TRBJ2-1	few	CASSQDLRGRNNEQFF	TGCGCCAGCAGCCAAGATTTGAGGGGGCGAAACAATGAGCAGTTCTTC
TRBV4-3	.	TRBJ1-1	.	CASSQDGRAGMNTEAFF	TGCGCCAGCAGCCAAGATGGCAGGGCTGGGATGAACACTGAAGCTTTCTTT
TRBV5-6	.	TRBJ1-2	few	CASSVAGVQNLYGYTF	TGTGCCAGCAGCGTCGCCGGGGTCCAAAATCTCTATGGCTACACCTTC
TRBV9	.	TRBJ2-1	.	CASSAVADNNEQFF	TGTGCCAGCAGCGCCGTGGCCGACAACAATGAGCAGTTCTTC
TRBV3-1	.	TRBJ2-7	.	CASSQGYGPYEQYF	TGTGCCAGCAGCCAAGGGTACGGGCCCTACGAGCAGTACTTC
TRBV15	.	TRBJ2-4	.	CATSRDIGGPDIQYF	TGTGCCACCAGCAGAGATATAGGAGGGCCAGACATTCAGTACTTC
TRBV30	.	TRBJ1-1	few	CAWSVGANTEAFF	TGTGCCTGGAGTGTCGGCGCGAACACTGAAGCTTTCTTT
TRBV5-1	.	TRBJ2-5	few	CASSSKLRAPETQYF	TGCGCCAGCAGCTCGAAGTTACGGGCCCCGGAGACCCAGTACTTC
TRBV10-3	TRBD2	TRBJ2-7	few	CAIRTTSGSYEQYF	TGTGCCATCCGAACGACTAGCGGGAGCTACGAGCAGTACTTC
TRBV6-5	TRBD2	TRBJ2-2	few	CASSSRTSGRTNTGELFF	TGTGCCAGCAGTTCCCGGACTAGCGGGAGAACGAACACCGGGGAGCTGTTTTTT
TRBV12-3/TRBV12-4	.	TRBJ2-1	many	CASNLRGGNEQFF	TGTGCCAGCAACCTGAGAGGGGGCAATGAGCAGTTCTTC
TRBV6-1	TRBD2	TRBJ2-1	few	CASRLTSGGGYEQFF	TGTGCCAGCAGACTAACTAGCGGGGGGGGGTATGAGCAGTTCTTC
TRBV7-8	TRBD1	TRBJ2-5	.	CASSSSTGPETQYF	TGTGCCAGCAGCAGCTCGACAGGGCCGGAGACCCAGTACTTC
TRBV5-6	.	TRBJ2-2	many	CASSPGQNTGELFF	TGTGCCAGCTCACCGGGACAGAACACCGGGGAGCTGTTTTTT
TRBV5-1	.	TRBJ1-4	.	CASSIGTASTNEKLFF	TGCGCCAGCAGTATCGGAACAGCATCAACTAATGAAAAACTGTTTTTT
TRBV25-1	.	TRBJ1-4	.	CASSDLAGKKLFF	TGTGCCAGCAGTGACTTGGCAGGGAAGAAACTGTTTTTT